A single T cell receptor (beta chain) is shown here with its context. The antigen is undetermined. TCRdb recomputed calls from the 5' RACE reads with MiXCR, one row per CDR3 protein. The data show almost 400,000 distinct CDR3 sequences, with 20% to 25% seen just once and approximately 16% held by the top ten. This specimen comes from a study of CD8 T cells in ankylosing spondylitis. Losses at the gene ends were 2 bases for V and 7 bases for J; bases not matched to a gene: 6. This CDR3 region has 14 residues. CDR1 and CDR2 from the germline V gene are SGHTA and FQGTGA. General study results and limits: Among TCR beta sequences, a motif of eight highly homologous variants appeared characteristic of ankylosing spondylitis blood.

The receptor was isolated from a male donor with ankylosing spondylitis. The rearrangement links TRBV7-3 to TRBJ1-2, with 8 nucleotides matching TRBD1. The source material was blood, either unsorted or a sorted T cell fraction (not recorded which). As DNA, the CDR3 is TGTGCCAGCAGCTTAGCAGGGGGCGGAGGTGGCTACACCTTC. This sequence encodes CASSLAGGGGGYTF. The entire variable domain, with the rest obtained from reference TRBV7-3 and TRBJ1-2, is as follows: GAGVSQTPSNKVTEKGKYVELRCDPISGHTALYWYRQSLGQGPEFLIYFQGTGAADDSGLPNDRFFAVRPEGSVSTLKIQRTERGDSAVYLCASSLAGGGGGYTFGSGTRLTVV.